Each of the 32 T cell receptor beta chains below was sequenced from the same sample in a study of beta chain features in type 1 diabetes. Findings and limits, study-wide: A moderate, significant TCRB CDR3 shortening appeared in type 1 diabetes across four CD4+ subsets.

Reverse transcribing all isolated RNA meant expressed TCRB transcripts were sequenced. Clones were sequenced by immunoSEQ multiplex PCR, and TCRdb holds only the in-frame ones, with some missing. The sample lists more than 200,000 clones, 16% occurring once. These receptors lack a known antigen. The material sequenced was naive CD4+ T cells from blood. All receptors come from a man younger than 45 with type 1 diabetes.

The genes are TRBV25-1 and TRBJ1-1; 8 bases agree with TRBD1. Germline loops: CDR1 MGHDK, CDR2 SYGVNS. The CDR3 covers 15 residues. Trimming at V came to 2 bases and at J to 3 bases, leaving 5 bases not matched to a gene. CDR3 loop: CASSEMSTGDTEAFF. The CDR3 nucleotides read TGTGCCAGCAGTGAAATGTCGACAGGGGACACTGAAGCTTTCTTT.

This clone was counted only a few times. The CDR3 protein is CASSHPLKRRYQETQYF. The CDR3 DNA sequence: TGCGCCAGCAGCCATCCCCTCAAGCGCAGATATCAAGAGACCCAGTACTTC. This sequence joins TRBV4-1 and TRBJ2-5; no clear D. The CDR3 loop spans 17 amino acids. Deletions cut 3 bases from V and 2 bases from J, with 19 bases between. From germline, CDR1 is MGHRA and CDR2 YSYEKL.

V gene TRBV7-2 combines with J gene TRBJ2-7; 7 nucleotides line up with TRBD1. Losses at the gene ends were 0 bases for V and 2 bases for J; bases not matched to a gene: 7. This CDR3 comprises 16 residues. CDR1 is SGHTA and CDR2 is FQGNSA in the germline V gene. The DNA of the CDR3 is TGTGCCAGCAGCTTAGCACTCGGGACAGTTACCTACGAGCAGTACTTC. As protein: CASSLALGTVTYEQYF.

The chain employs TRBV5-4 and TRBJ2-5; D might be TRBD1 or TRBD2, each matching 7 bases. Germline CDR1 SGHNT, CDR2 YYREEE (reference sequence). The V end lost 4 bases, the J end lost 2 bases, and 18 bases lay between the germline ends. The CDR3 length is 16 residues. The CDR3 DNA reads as TGTGCCAGCAGCCCGCACTACAGGGGAGGGCAAGAGACCCAGTACTTC. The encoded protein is CASSPHYRGGQETQYF. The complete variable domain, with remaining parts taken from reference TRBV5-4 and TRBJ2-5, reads ETGVTQSPTHLIKTRGQQVTLRCSSQSGHNTVSWYQQALGQGPQFIFQYYREEENGRGNFPPRFSGLQFPNYSSELNVNALELDDSALYLCASSPHYRGGQETQYFGPGTRLLVL.

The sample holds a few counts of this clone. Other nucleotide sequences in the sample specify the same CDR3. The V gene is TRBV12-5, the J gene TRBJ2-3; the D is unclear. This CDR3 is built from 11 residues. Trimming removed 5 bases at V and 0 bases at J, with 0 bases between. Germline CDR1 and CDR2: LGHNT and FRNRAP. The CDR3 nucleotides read TGTGCTAGTGGTAGCACAGATACGCAGTATTTT. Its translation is CASGSTDTQYF.

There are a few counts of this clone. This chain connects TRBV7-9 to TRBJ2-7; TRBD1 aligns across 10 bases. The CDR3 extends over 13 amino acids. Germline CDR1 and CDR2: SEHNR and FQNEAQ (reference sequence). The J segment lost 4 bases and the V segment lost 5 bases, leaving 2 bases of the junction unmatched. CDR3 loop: CASSRDRGYEQYF. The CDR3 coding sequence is TGTGCCAGCAGCCGGGACAGGGGATACGAGCAGTACTTC.

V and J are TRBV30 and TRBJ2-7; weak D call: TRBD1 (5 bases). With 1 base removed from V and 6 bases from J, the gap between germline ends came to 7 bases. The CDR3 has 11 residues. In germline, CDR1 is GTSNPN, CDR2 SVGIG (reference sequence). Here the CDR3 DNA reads TGTGCCTGGAGTGGGGGCGGCGAGCAGTACTTC. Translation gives CAWSGGGEQYF. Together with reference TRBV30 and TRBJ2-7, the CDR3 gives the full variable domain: SQTIHQWPATLVQPVGSPLSLECTVEGTSNPNLYWYRQAAGRGLQLLFYSVGIGQISSEVPQNLSASRPQDRQFILSSKKLLLSDSGFYLCAWSGGGEQYFGPGTRLTVT.

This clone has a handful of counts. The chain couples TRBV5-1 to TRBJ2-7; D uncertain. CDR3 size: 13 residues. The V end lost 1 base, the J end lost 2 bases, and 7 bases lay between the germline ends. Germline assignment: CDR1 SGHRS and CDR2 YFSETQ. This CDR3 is CASSLLDTYEQYF. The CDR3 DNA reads TGCGCCAGCAGCTTGCTAGATACCTACGAGCAGTACTTC.

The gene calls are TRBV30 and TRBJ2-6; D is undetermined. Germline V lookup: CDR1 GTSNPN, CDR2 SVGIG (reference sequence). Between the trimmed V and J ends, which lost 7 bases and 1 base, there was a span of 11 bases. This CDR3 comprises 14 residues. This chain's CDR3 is CAFQAASGANVLTF. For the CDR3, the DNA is TGTGCCTTCCAGGCTGCGTCTGGGGCCAACGTCCTGACTTTC.

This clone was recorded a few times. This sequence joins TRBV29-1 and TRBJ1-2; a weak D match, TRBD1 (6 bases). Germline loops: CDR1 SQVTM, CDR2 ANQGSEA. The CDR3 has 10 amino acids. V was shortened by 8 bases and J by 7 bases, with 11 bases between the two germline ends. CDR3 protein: CSITGPGYTF. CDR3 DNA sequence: TGCAGCATTACAGGGCCTGGCTACACCTTC.

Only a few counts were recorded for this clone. CDR3 bases: TGTGCCAGCAGTGTAAATCAGCCCCAGCATTTT. It encodes CASSVNQPQHF. This sequence joins TRBV28 and TRBJ1-5; D call uncertain. V lost 5 bases and J lost 4, with 3 bases in between. The V gene's germline CDR1 is MDHEN and CDR2 SYDVKM. The CDR3 runs to 11 residues. The full variable domain, completed using reference TRBV28 and TRBJ1-5, is DVKVTQSSRYLVKRTGEKVFLECVQDMDHENMFWYRQDPGLGLRLIYFSYDVKMKEKGDIPEGYSVSREKKERFSLILESASTNQTSMYLCASSVNQPQHFGDGTRLSIL.

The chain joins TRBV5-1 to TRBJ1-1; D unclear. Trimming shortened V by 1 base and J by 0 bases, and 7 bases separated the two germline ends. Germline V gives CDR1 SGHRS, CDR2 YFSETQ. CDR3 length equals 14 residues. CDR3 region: CASSLSAMNTEAFF. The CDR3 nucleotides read TGCGCCAGCAGCTTGAGCGCCATGAACACTGAAGCTTTCTTT.

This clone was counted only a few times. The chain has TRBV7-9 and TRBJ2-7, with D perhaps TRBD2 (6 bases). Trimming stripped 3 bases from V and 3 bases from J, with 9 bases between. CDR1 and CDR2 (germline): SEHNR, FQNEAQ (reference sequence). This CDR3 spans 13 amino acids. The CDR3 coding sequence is TGTGCCAGCAGCTTGCTAGCGAACTACGAGCAGTACTTC. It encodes CASSLLANYEQYF.

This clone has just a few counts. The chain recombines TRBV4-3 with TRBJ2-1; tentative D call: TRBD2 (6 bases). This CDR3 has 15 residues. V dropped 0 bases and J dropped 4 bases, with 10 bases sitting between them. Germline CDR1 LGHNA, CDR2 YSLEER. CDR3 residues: CASSQEAGPYNEQFF. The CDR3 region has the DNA TGCGCCAGCAGCCAAGAAGCGGGCCCTTACAATGAGCAGTTCTTC.

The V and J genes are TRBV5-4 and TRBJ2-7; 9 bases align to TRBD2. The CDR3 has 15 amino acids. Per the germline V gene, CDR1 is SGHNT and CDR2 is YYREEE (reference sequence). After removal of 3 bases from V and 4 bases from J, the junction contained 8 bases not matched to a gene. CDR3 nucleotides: TGTGCCAGCAGCTCGGCCGGGACTAGCTCTTACGAGCAGTACTTC. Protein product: CASSSAGTSSYEQYF. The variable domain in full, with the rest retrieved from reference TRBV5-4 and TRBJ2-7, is ETGVTQSPTHLIKTRGQQVTLRCSSQSGHNTVSWYQQALGQGPQFIFQYYREEENGRGNFPPRFSGLQFPNYSSELNVNALELDDSALYLCASSSAGTSSYEQYFGPGTRLTVT.

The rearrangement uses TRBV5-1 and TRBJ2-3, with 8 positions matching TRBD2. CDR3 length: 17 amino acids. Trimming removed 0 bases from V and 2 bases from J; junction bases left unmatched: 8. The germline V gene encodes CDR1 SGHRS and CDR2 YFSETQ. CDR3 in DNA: TGCGCCAGCAGCTTGGGCGGAACTAGCGGATCCACAGATACGCAGTATTTT. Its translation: CASSLGGTSGSTDTQYF.

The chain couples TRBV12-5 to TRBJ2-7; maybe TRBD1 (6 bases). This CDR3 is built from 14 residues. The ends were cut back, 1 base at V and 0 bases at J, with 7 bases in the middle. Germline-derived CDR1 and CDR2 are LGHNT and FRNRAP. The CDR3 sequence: CASGLAGHSYEQYF. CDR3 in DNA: TGTGCTAGTGGTTTGGCGGGACACTCCTACGAGCAGTACTTC.

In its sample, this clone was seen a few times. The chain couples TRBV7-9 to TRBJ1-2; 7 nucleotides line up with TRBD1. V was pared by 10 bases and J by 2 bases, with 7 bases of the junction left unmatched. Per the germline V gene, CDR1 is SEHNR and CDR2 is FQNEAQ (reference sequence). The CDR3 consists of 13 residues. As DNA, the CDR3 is TGTGCCACCCAGACAGGGAGCAACTATGGCTACACCTTC. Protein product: CATQTGSNYGYTF. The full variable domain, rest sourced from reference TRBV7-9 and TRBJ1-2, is DTGVSQNPRHKITKRGQNVTFRCDPISEHNRLYWYRQTLGQGPEFLTYFQNEAQLEKSRLLSDRFSAERPKGSFSTLEIQRTEQGDSAMYLCATQTGSNYGYTFGSGTRLTVV.

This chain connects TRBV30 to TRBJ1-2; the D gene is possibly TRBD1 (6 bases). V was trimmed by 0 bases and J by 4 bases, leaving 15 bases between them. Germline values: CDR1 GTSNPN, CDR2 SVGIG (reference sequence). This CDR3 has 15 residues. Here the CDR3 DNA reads TGTGCCTGGAGTGTACTTGTCAGGGGCGGCTATGGCTACACCTTC. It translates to CAWSVLVRGGYGYTF.

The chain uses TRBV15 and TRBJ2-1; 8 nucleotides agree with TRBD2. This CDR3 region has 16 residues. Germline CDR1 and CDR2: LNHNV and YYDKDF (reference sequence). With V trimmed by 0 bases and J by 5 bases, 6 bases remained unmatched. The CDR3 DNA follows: TGTGCCACCAGCAGAGATCAACTAGCGGCCAACAATGAGCAGTTCTTC. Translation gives CATSRDQLAANNEQFF.

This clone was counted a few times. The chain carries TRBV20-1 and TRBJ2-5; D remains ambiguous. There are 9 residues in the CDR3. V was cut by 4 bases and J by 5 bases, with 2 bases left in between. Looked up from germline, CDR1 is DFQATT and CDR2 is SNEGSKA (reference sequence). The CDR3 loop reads CSAMETQYF. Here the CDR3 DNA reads TGCAGTGCTATGGAGACCCAGTACTTC.

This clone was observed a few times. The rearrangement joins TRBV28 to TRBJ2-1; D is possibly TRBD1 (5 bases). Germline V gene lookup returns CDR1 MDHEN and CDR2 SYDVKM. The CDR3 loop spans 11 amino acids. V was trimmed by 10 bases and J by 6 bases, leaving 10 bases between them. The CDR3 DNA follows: TGTGCCATCAGACAGTTCAATGAGCAGTTCTTC. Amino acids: CAIRQFNEQFF.

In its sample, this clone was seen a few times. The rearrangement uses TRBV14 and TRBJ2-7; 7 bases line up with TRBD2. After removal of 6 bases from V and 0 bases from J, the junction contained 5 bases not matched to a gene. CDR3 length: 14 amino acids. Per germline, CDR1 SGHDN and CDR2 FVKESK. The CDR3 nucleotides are TGTGCCAGCAGAGCTAGCGGTAACTCCTACGAGCAGTACTTC. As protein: CASRASGNSYEQYF.

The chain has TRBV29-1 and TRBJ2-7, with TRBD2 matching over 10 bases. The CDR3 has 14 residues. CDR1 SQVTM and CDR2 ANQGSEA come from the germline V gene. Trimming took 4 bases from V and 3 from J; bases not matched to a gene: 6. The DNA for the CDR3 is TGCAGCGTTGGAGGGCTAGCGGGAGTCTACGAGCAGTACTTC. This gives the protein CSVGGLAGVYEQYF.

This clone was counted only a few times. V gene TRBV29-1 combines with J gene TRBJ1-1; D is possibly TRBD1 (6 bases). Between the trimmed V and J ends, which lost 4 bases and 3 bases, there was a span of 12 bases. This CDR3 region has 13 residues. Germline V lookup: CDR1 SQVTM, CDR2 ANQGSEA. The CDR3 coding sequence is TGCAGCGTTGGGGGGCGGGCACACACTGAAGCTTTCTTT. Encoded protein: CSVGGRAHTEAFF.

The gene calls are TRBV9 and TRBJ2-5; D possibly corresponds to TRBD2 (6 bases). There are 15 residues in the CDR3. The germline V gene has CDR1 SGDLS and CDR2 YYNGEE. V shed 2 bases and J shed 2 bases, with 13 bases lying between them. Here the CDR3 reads CASSVRAGIQETQYF. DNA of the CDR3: TGTGCCAGCAGCGTTCGGGCGGGGATACAAGAGACCCAGTACTTC.

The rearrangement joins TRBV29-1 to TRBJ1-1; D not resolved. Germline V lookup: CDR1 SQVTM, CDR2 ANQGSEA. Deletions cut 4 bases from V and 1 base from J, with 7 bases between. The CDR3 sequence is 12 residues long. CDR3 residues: CSVGHSNTEAFF. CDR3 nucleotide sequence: TGCAGCGTTGGACATTCGAACACTGAAGCTTTCTTT.

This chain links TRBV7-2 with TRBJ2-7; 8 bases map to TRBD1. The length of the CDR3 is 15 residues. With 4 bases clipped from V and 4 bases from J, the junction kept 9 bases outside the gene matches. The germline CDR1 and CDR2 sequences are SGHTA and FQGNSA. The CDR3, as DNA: TGTGCCAGCAGCTCGACTAGACAGGGGTCGTACGAGCAGTACTTC. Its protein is CASSSTRQGSYEQYF.

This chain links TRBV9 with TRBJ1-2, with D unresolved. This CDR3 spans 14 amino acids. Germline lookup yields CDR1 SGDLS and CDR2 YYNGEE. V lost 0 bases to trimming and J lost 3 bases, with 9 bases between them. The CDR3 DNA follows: TGTGCCAGCAGCGTAGAGTGGGGAGACTATGGCTACACCTTC. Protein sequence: CASSVEWGDYGYTF.

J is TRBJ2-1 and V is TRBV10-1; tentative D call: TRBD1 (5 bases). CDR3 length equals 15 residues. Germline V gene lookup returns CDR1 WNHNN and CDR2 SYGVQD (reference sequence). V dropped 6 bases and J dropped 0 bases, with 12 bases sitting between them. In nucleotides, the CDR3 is TGCGCCAGCAGCCAGGGATTTGTCTCCTACAATGAGCAGTTCTTC. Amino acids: CASSQGFVSYNEQFF.

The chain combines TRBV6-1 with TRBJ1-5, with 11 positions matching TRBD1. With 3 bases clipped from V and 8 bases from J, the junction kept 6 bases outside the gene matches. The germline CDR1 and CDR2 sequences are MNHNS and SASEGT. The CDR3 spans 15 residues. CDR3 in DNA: TGTGCCAGCAGTGATAGGACAGGGGGCAGAAAGCCCCAGCATTTT. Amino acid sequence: CASSDRTGGRKPQHF.

CDR3 protein: CASSVTGDSETQYF. The CDR3, as DNA: TGTGCCAGCAGTGTCACAGGGGATTCCGAGACCCAGTACTTC. J is TRBJ2-5 and V is TRBV28; TRBD1 matches 7 bases. The trim removed 5 bases at V and 5 bases at J, leaving 8 bases unmatched. Germline assignment: CDR1 MDHEN and CDR2 SYDVKM. This CDR3 has 14 residues.